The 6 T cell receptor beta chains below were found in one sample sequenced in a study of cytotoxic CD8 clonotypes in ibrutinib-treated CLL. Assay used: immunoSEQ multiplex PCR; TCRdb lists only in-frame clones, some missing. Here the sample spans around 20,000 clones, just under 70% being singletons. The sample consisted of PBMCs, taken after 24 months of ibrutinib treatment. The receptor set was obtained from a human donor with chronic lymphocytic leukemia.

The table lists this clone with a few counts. CDR3: CASSLGGDYGYTF. The CDR3 DNA reads TGTGCCAGCAGCTTGGGGGGCGACTATGGCTACACCTTC. The chain employs TRBV5-6 and TRBJ1-2, with D tentatively TRBD1 (5 bases). V gave up 0 bases and J gave up 3 bases, with 6 bases separating them. The germline CDR1 and CDR2 sequences are SGHDT and YYEEEE. The CDR3 totals 13 residues. Together with reference TRBV5-6 and TRBJ1-2, the CDR3 gives the full variable domain: DAGVTQSPTHLIKTRGQQVTLRCSPKSGHDTVSWYQQALGQGPQFIFQYYEEEERQRGNFPDRFSGHQFPNYSSELNVNALLLGDSALYLCASSLGGDYGYTFGSGTRLTVV.

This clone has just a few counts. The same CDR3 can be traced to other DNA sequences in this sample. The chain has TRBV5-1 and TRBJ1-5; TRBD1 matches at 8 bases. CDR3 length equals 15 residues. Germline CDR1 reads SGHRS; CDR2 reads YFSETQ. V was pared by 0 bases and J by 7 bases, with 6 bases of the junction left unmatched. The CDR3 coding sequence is TGCGCCAGCAGCTTGGACGGACAGGGTGGACAGCCCCAGCATTTT. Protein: CASSLDGQGGQPQHF.

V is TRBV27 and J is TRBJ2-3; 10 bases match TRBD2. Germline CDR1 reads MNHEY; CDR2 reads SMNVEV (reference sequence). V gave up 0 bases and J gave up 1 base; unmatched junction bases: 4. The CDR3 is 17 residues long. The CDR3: CASSLSRGTSGTDTQYF. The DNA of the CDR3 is TGTGCCAGCAGTTTATCGAGAGGGACTAGCGGCACAGATACGCAGTATTTT.

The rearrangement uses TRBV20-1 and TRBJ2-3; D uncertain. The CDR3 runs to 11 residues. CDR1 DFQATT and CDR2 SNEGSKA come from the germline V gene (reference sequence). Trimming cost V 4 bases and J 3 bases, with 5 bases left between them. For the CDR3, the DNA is TGCAGTGCTACCTATACAGATACGCAGTATTTT. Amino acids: CSATYTDTQYF.

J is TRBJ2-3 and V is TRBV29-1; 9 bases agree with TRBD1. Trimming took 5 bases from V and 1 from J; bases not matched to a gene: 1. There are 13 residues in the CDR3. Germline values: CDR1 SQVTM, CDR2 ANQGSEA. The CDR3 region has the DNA TGCAGCGTTCGACAGGGGGGCACAGATACGCAGTATTTT. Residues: CSVRQGGTDTQYF.

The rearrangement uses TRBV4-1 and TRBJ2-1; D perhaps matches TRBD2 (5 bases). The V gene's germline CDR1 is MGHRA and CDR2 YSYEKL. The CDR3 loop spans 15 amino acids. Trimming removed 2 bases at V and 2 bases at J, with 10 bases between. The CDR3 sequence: CASSQLLATYNEQFF. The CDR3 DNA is TGCGCCAGCAGCCAACTCCTAGCCACCTACAATGAGCAGTTCTTC.